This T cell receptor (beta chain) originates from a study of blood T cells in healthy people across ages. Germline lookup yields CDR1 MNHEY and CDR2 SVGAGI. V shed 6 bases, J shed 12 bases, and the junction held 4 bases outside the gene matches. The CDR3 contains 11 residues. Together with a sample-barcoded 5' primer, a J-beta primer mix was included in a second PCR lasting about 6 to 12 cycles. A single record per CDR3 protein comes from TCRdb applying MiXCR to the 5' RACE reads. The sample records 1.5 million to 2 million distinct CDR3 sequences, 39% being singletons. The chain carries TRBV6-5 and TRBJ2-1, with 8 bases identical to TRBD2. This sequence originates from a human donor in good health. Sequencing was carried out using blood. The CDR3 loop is CASRNLAGQFF. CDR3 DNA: TGTGCCAGCAGGAACCTAGCGGGGCAGTTCTTC.